Listed here are 26 T cell receptor beta chains from one sample, sequenced in a study of molecular identifiers for immune sequencing clone quantification. TCRdb redid the calling of the PCR reads with MiXCR, one entry per CDR3 protein. The profile shows more than 450,000 distinct CDR3 sequences, 20% to 25% of them singletons. Sequencing used naive CD8+ T cells from blood, with Jurkat cell RNA spiked in. Noted subset: FACS-sorted CD8+CD4-CCR7+CD45RA+ naive T cells. The receptors shown here come from a human donor in good health. Some libraries in this study had Jurkat cell RNA spiked in.

Concerning this clonotype: A read error may be the cause here, since a much bigger clone is one base away. The genes are TRBV15 and TRBJ1-1; 10 bases align to TRBD1. The CDR3 loop spans 15 amino acids. Germline V gene data show CDR1 as LNHNV and CDR2 as YYDKDF (reference sequence). This chain's CDR3 is CAASKDRGSGTEAFF. DNA for the CDR3: TGTGCCGCCAGCAAGGACAGGGGGTCGGGCACTGAAGCTTTCTTT.

This clonotype came up a few times. The V call is TRBV21-1, the J call TRBJ2-3; the D call TRBD1 from the table was never checked on the DNA. TRBV21-1 is listed as a pseudogene. The CDR3 covers 15 residues. The CDR3 reads CASSKDRDTEDTQYF. CDR3 nucleotides: TGTGCCAGCAGCAAAGACCGGGACACCGAAGATACGCAGTATTTT.

This clonotype was observed a handful of times. V usage is TRBV5-6 and J usage is TRBJ1-4, with TRBD1 matching over 9 bases. Looked up from germline, CDR1 is SGHDT and CDR2 is YYEEEE. J lost 1 base, V lost 2 bases, and 12 bases had no gene match. There are 19 residues in the CDR3. DNA for the CDR3: TGTGCCAGCAGCTTAATGCGGGACAGGGTGGTTCGAACTAATGAAAAACTGTTTTTT. It is translated as CASSLMRDRVVRTNEKLFF.

This clonotype was detected many times. The chain employs TRBV12-3 or TRBV12-4 and TRBJ1-2; 7 nucleotides match TRBD1. The CDR3 totals 11 residues. The ends lost 3 bases at V and 14 bases at J; junction bases unmatched: 6. CDR3 bases: TGTGCCAGCAGTTTTGGGACAGAAGAAACCTTC. It codes for CASSFGTEETF.

In its sample, this clonotype was seen many times. The chain is built from TRBV19 and TRBJ2-7; either TRBD1 or TRBD2 may supply D (5 bases each). Germline lookup yields CDR1 LNHDA and CDR2 SQIVND (reference sequence). V lost 4 bases and J 0 bases, leaving 16 bases between the germline ends. The CDR3 has 16 residues. CDR3 residues: CASSSRGTGYSYEQYF. Written as DNA, the CDR3 is TGTGCCAGTAGTAGCAGAGGGACCGGTTACTCCTACGAGCAGTACTTC.

This clonotype appeared a few times. The gene calls are TRBV5-1 and TRBJ1-4, with D tentatively TRBD1 (5 bases). The CDR3 covers 14 residues. Trimming took off 2 bases at V and 4 bases at J, with 9 bases between the two ends. CDR1 SGHRS and CDR2 YFSETQ come from the germline V gene. The CDR3 loop reads CASSFSGLNEKLFF. Here the CDR3 DNA reads TGCGCCAGCAGCTTTTCAGGGCTTAATGAAAAACTGTTTTTT.

This chain connects TRBV6-2 or TRBV6-3 to TRBJ2-1, with 7 positions matching TRBD2. Germline values: CDR1 MNHEY, CDR2 SVGEGT. V trimming: 7 bases; J trimming: 3 bases; junction bases outside the gene matches: 15. This CDR3 spans 17 amino acids. DNA of the CDR3: TGTGCCAGCAACCAGAAAGTGGGGAGGGCACTCTACAATGAGCAGTTCTTC. Its protein is CASNQKVGRALYNEQFF.

With respect to this clonotype: The junction and the germline gene differ at one end; a read error may be behind it. V usage is TRBV7-3 and J usage is TRBJ2-3, with D maybe TRBD1 (5 bases). The CDR3 covers 15 residues. The germline V gene has CDR1 SGHTA and CDR2 FQGTGA. The CDR3 loop reads CAGSRPRDCTDTQYF. The DNA for the CDR3 is TGTGCCGGCAGCCGTCCCAGGGATTGCACAGATACGCAGTATTTT.

The sample holds a few counts of this clonotype. The gene calls are TRBV7-2 and TRBJ2-2, with 10 positions matching TRBD2. Germline V gives CDR1 SGHTA, CDR2 FQGNSA. The length of the CDR3 is 17 residues. V lost 2 bases and J lost 5; bases outside the gene matches: 8. CDR3 in DNA: TGTGCCAGCAGCTTAATGATAGTAGCGGGGGGAACCGGGGAGCTGTTTTTT. Translation: CASSLMIVAGGTGELFF.

This clonotype was observed a single time. This could be a read error, since a much larger clone is one nucleotide away. As DNA, the CDR3 is TGTGCCAGCTCACAAGTCGAACGACCCAATAACAATCAGCCCCAGCATTTT. It encodes CASSQVERPNNNQPQHF. The J gene is TRBJ1-5, the V gene TRBV18; no clear D. The length of the CDR3 is 17 residues. V lost 4 bases to trimming and J lost 3 bases, with 19 bases between them. The V gene's germline CDR1 is KGHSH and CDR2 LQKENI.

The J gene is TRBJ2-3, the V gene TRBV7-2, with 12 nucleotides matching TRBD2. Germline V gene data show CDR1 as SGHTA and CDR2 as FQGNSA. The CDR3 has 16 amino acids. Trimming at V came to 5 bases and at J to 2 bases, leaving 5 bases not matched to a gene. Here the CDR3 reads CASSTLAGGDTDTQYF. In DNA form, the CDR3 reads TGTGCCAGCAGCACCCTAGCGGGAGGGGACACAGATACGCAGTATTTT.

A few counts support this clonotype. The gene calls are TRBV11-2 and TRBJ2-5; D may match TRBD1 or TRBD2 (5 bases each). The length of the CDR3 is 19 residues. Germline assignment: CDR1 SGHAT and CDR2 FQNNGV. Deletions cut 5 bases from V and 0 bases from J, with 25 bases between. The CDR3 loop reads CASSRRAGTLNHNQETQYF. Here the CDR3 DNA reads TGTGCCAGCAGCAGACGTGCCGGGACCCTCAACCACAACCAAGAGACCCAGTACTTC.

This clonotype was seen more than once but under ten times. This chain joins TRBV20-1 and TRBJ2-5; 7 nucleotides align to TRBD2. V was pared by 0 bases and J by 5 bases, with 9 bases of the junction left unmatched. Germline-derived CDR1 and CDR2 are DFQATT and SNEGSKA (reference sequence). The CDR3 extends over 15 amino acids. The CDR3 sequence: CSARDLAGLEETQYF. Here the CDR3 DNA reads TGCAGTGCTAGAGACTTAGCGGGTTTGGAGGAGACCCAGTACTTC.

There are a few counts of this clonotype. This chain uses TRBV7-9 with TRBJ2-1; D unresolved. V was clipped by 5 bases and J by 0 bases, with 8 bases between them. CDR3 length: 14 residues. Germline-derived CDR1 and CDR2 are SEHNR and FQNEAQ (reference sequence). CDR3 nucleotides: TGTGCCAGCAGCGAGAAGACCTCCTACAATGAGCAGTTCTTC. Translated, it gives CASSEKTSYNEQFF. Using reference TRBV7-9 and TRBJ2-1 for the parts outside the CDR3, the full variable domain is DTGVSQNPRHKITKRGQNVTFRCDPISEHNRLYWYRQTLGQGPEFLTYFQNEAQLEKSRLLSDRFSAERPKGSFSTLEIQRTEQGDSAMYLCASSEKTSYNEQFFGPGTRLTVL.

This clonotype was recorded a few times. This sequence joins TRBV6-5 and TRBJ2-3, with 11 nucleotides matching TRBD2. Germline V gene sequence: CDR1 MNHEY, CDR2 SVGAGI. V was clipped by 6 bases and J by 3 bases; unmatched bases: 5. This CDR3 spans 15 amino acids. The CDR3 loop is CASRHSGGATDTQYF. The CDR3, as DNA: TGTGCCAGCAGACATAGCGGGGGGGCAACAGATACGCAGTATTTT.

This clonotype was counted once. This sequence may be a read error, since a much larger clone differs from it by one base. The J gene is TRBJ1-1, the V gene TRBV5-3; no reliable D call. TRBV5-3 is given ORF status, its function remaining uncertain. The CDR3 spans 12 residues. The CDR3: CASSILITGAFF. In nucleotides, the CDR3 is TGTGCCAGCAGCATCCTGATAACTGGAGCTTTCTTT.

This clonotype was seen a handful of times. DNA for the CDR3: TGCGCCAGCAGCCAAGATAGGCGAAGTTACAATGAGCAGTTCTTC. Amino acid sequence: CASSQDRRSYNEQFF. This chain links TRBV4-3 with TRBJ2-1, with D unresolved. Germline CDR1 reads LGHNA; CDR2 reads YSLEER. Trimming removed 0 bases at V and 4 bases at J, with 10 bases between. This CDR3 spans 15 amino acids.

In its sample, this clonotype was seen a few times. The chain couples TRBV19 to TRBJ1-5; 9 bases line up with TRBD1. CDR3 length: 13 residues. Germline V CDR1 and CDR2: LNHDA, SQIVND (reference sequence). The ends lost 10 bases at V and 5 bases at J; junction bases unmatched: 6. CDR3 nucleotides: TGTGCCACTAGGACAGGGGTCGATCAGCCCCAGCATTTT. Amino acids: CATRTGVDQPQHF.

This chain links TRBV19 with TRBJ1-2; a weak D match, TRBD1 (6 bases). V lost 9 bases to trimming and J lost 5 bases, with 16 bases between them. CDR3 size: 13 residues. Germline V gene sequence: CDR1 LNHDA, CDR2 SQIVND (reference sequence). This CDR3 reads CASSPTGLYGYTF. In DNA form, the CDR3 reads TGTGCCAGCTCCCCAACAGGGCTTTATGGCTACACCTTC.

This clonotype was seen a handful of times. This chain uses TRBV7-9 with TRBJ1-1; 7 bases agree with TRBD1. The ends lost 7 bases at V and 2 bases at J; junction bases unmatched: 13. CDR3 length equals 16 residues. The germline CDR1 and CDR2 sequences are SEHNR and FQNEAQ (reference sequence). CDR3 loop: CASTITWGQTNTEAFF. In nucleotides, the CDR3 is TGTGCCAGCACCATCACGTGGGGACAGACAAACACTGAAGCTTTCTTT.

This clonotype was recorded at least ten times. The V and J genes are TRBV20-1 and TRBJ2-7, with D possibly being TRBD1 (6 bases). CDR1 is DFQATT and CDR2 is SNEGSKA in the germline V gene (reference sequence). Trimming shortened V by 2 bases and J by 3 bases, and 14 bases separated the two germline ends. The CDR3 has 14 amino acids. The CDR3 protein is CSARSWDTYYEQYF. CDR3 DNA: TGCAGTGCTAGATCTTGGGACACGTACTACGAGCAGTACTTC.

The chain combines TRBV6-5 with TRBJ2-3, with 12 bases identical to TRBD2. From germline, CDR1 is MNHEY and CDR2 SVGAGI. This CDR3 region has 17 residues. The V gene end was trimmed by 6 bases and the J gene end by 3 bases; junction bases not matched to a gene: 10. The CDR3 protein is CASSSGLAGIGTDTQYF. CDR3 nucleotides: TGTGCCAGCAGCTCTGGACTAGCGGGGATTGGGACAGATACGCAGTATTTT.

The rearrangement joins TRBV7-2 to TRBJ1-2; D gene unclear. V lost 5 bases and J lost 0, with 19 bases in between. Germline V gene lookup returns CDR1 SGHTA and CDR2 FQGNSA. This CDR3 has 17 residues. Written as DNA, the CDR3 is TGTGCCAGCAGCCCATTGGAATGGGGAAACACTAACTATGGCTACACCTTC. As protein: CASSPLEWGNTNYGYTF.

Of note for this clonotype: A much more abundant neighbour one base away suggests this may be a read error. V and J are TRBV30 and TRBJ2-1; D not resolved. This CDR3 comprises 12 residues. Germline CDR1 and CDR2: GTSNPN and SVGIG (reference sequence). CDR3 amino acids: CAWSPTINGQFF. Written as DNA, the CDR3 is TGTGCCTGGAGTCCTACAATAAATGGGCAGTTCTTC.

This clonotype was counted at least ten times. The chain employs TRBV13 and TRBJ1-3; unclear D gene. The germline V and J ends were trimmed by 8 bases and 4 bases, with 3 bases remaining between them. The CDR3 runs 10 residues. CDR1 and CDR2 from the germline V gene are PRHDT and FYEKMQ (reference sequence). In nucleotides, the CDR3 is TGTGCCAGCTCAGGAAACACCATATATTTT. This translates into CASSGNTIYF.

This clonotype was picked up many times. The rearrangement uses TRBV29-1 and TRBJ2-1; 7 bases agree with TRBD2. Germline CDR1 and CDR2: SQVTM and ANQGSEA. V gave up 0 bases and J gave up 7 bases; unmatched junction bases: 3. The CDR3 has 13 residues. Here the CDR3 reads CSVEEVAGNEQFF. The CDR3 DNA is TGCAGCGTTGAAGAAGTAGCGGGTAATGAGCAGTTCTTC.